The 4 T cell receptor beta chains below all came from one sample that was sequenced in a study of T cells in tumors after PD-1 blockade. Method: immunoSEQ multiplex PCR; TCRdb's copy keeps in-frame clones and lacks some. This table holds tens of thousands of clones, 73% found once. Sequences were derived from PBMCs, sampled after anti-PD-1 treatment. These receptors originate from a human donor with basal cell carcinoma.

The chain combines TRBV2 with TRBJ2-1, with TRBD1 identical over 8 bases. Germline assignment: CDR1 SNHLY and CDR2 FYNNEI. This CDR3 has 15 residues. With 5 bases clipped from V and 3 bases from J, the junction kept 6 bases outside the gene matches. CDR3: CASSPDRDDYNEQFF. The DNA for the CDR3 is TGTGCCAGCAGTCCGGACAGGGACGACTACAATGAGCAGTTCTTC. The full variable domain, rest sourced from reference TRBV2 and TRBJ2-1, is EPEVTQTPSHQVTQMGQEVILRCVPISNHLYFYWYRQILGQKVEFLVSFYNNEISEKSEIFDDQFSVERPDGSNFTLKIRSTKLEDSAMYFCASSPDRDDYNEQFFGPGTRLTVL.

This clone was detected only a few times. The CDR3 region is CASSPRGGGLLVDEQFF. The CDR3 bases are TGTGCCAGTAGTCCCCGGGGAGGGGGCTTATTGGTAGATGAGCAGTTCTTC. The chain combines TRBV19 with TRBJ2-1; D is possibly TRBD1 or TRBD2 (7 bases each). Germline V gene sequence: CDR1 LNHDA, CDR2 SQIVND (reference sequence). The CDR3 has 17 residues. V lost 5 bases to trimming and J lost 8 bases, with 25 bases between them. Combining the CDR3 with reference TRBV19 and TRBJ2-1 gives the whole variable domain DGGITQSPKYLFRKEGQNVTLSCEQNLNHDAMYWYRQDPGQGLRLIYYSQIVNDFQKGDIAEGYSVSREKKESFPLTVTSAQKNPTAFYLCASSPRGGGLLVDEQFFGPGTRLTVL.

V and J are TRBV11-3 and TRBJ2-3; no reliable D call. Trimming took off 0 bases at V and 5 bases at J, with 12 bases between the two ends. The CDR3 has 15 amino acids. Germline-derived CDR1 and CDR2 are SGHNT and YENEEA. This CDR3 is CASSLDTPPIDTQYF. The CDR3 nucleotides are TGTGCCAGCAGCTTAGATACCCCCCCCATAGATACGCAGTATTTT.

The V and J genes are TRBV24-1 and TRBJ2-7; 8 nucleotides line up with TRBD2. V gave up 2 bases and J gave up 6 bases; unmatched junction bases: 8. CDR1 and CDR2 (germline): KGHDR, SFDVKD. This CDR3 is 15 amino acids long. The CDR3 here is CATSDSSSGPCEQYF. The CDR3 bases are TGTGCCACCAGTGATTCATCTAGCGGGCCGTGCGAGCAGTACTTC.